These T cell receptor beta chains were read from a single sample in a study of blood T cell repertoires in COVID-19. Only in-frame clones appear in the TCRdb table, and some are missing; sequencing was by immunoSEQ multiplex PCR. The sample contains roughly 240,000 clones, approximately 86% of which appear only once. The sequenced sample consisted of peripheral blood. These receptors all stem from a man between 18 and 29 years old with active or convalescent COVID-19. CDR3s include the opening cysteine and the closing phenylalanine or tryptophan. D genes are given only for firm matches. Clone size is stated in some rows and not others, as once, few, many or a class when expanded.

d_gene | j_gene | abundance | v_gene | CDR3aa | CDR3nt
TRBD2 | TRBJ2-7 | NA | TRBV4-1 | CASSHRPSSGSYEQYF | TGCGCCAGCAGCCATCGACCGTCTAGCGGCTCCTACGAGCAGTACTTC
NA | TRBJ1-1 | NA | TRBV7-9 | CASSIAGDAEAFF | TGTGCCAGCAGCATCGCGGGGGACGCTGAAGCTTTCTTT
NA | TRBJ1-4 | NA | TRBV6-5 | CASRAPAGREEKLFF | TGTGCCAGCAGAGCCCCGGCAGGGAGGGAGGAAAAACTGTTTTTT
TRBD2 | TRBJ2-1 | NA | TRBV2 | CASGTSGGLSYNEQFF | TGTGCCAGCGGGACTAGCGGGGGCCTCTCCTACAATGAGCAGTTCTTC
NA | TRBJ2-7 | NA | TRBV14 | CASSQSYEQYF | TGTGCCAGCAGCCAATCATACGAGCAGTACTTC
TRBD2 | TRBJ2-7 | NA | TRBV6-2/TRBV6-3 | CASSSTSGRFHF | TGTGCCAGCAGTTCCACTAGCGGGAGATTCCACTTC
NA | TRBJ2-1 | NA | TRBV4-3 | CASSQDQALLNEQFF | TGCGCCAGCAGCCAAGATCAGGCACTCCTCAATGAGCAGTTCTTC
NA | TRBJ2-5 | many | TRBV6-5 | CASSPDYRQETQYF | TGTGCCAGCAGCCCGGACTACCGCCAAGAGACCCAGTACTTC
NA | TRBJ2-1 | few | TRBV7-9 | CASSFAGSGEQFF | TGTGCCAGCAGCTTCGCGGGGAGTGGTGAGCAGTTCTTC
NA | TRBJ1-4 | NA | TRBV27 | CASSLSWQGLINNEKLFF | TGTGCCAGCAGTTTATCGTGGCAGGGACTGATAAATAATGAAAAACTGTTTTTT
TRBD1 | TRBJ2-7 | NA | TRBV19 | CASSTGQTNYEQYF | TGTGCCAGTAGTACGGGACAGACGAACTACGAGCAGTACTTC
NA | TRBJ1-6 | NA | TRBV27 | CASSPREGSPLHF | TGTGCCAGCAGTCCCAGGGAGGGATCACCCCTCCACTTT
TRBD1 | TRBJ2-7 | NA | TRBV11-2 | CASSSPGQDSEQYF | TGTGCCAGCAGCTCCCCGGGACAGGATTCCGAGCAGTACTTC
TRBD1 | TRBJ1-3 | NA | TRBV5-6 | CASSSDGWTGGSGNTIYF | TGTGCCAGCAGCTCGGACGGTTGGACAGGGGGCTCTGGAAACACCATATATTTT
NA | TRBJ1-2 | NA | TRBV5-4 | CASSSLVGIDYGYTF | TGTGCCAGCAGCTCCCTGGTGGGCATTGACTATGGCTACACCTTC